Following are 2 T cell receptor beta chains from one sample sequenced in a study of CD8 T cells in Susac syndrome. RNA totalling roughly 0.5 to 1 ug underwent reverse transcription with random hexamers. In TCRdb, the immunoSEQ multiplex PCR reads were re-called with MiXCR into one record per CDR3 protein. The sample comprises some 300,000 distinct CDR3 sequences, approximately 81% of which are singletons, and about 0.11% rests with the top ten. The sequenced sample consisted of CD8+ T cells from PBMCs. The receptors come from a human donor with multiple sclerosis.

The V and J genes are TRBV5-1 and TRBJ2-5, with TRBD1 matching over 7 bases. Germline V lookup: CDR1 SGHRS, CDR2 YFSETQ. J lost 5 bases, V lost 2 bases, and 9 bases had no gene match. This CDR3 spans 15 amino acids. The CDR3 loop reads CASSLYGTASETQYF. For the CDR3, the DNA is TGCGCCAGCAGCTTATACGGGACAGCCAGTGAGACCCAGTACTTC.

V gene TRBV19 combines with J gene TRBJ2-5, with 8 bases that match TRBD1. The CDR3 has 16 residues. Germline V gene lookup returns CDR1 LNHDA and CDR2 SQIVND (reference sequence). Trimming cost V 2 bases and J 4 bases; bases outside gene matches: 9. The CDR3 coding sequence is TGTGCCAGTAGTATACCGACAGGGGTGGCCGGAGAGACCCAGTACTTC. Translated: CASSIPTGVAGETQYF.